This T cell receptor (beta chain) is drawn from a study of shared clonotypes between healthy human individuals. Study results and limitations: Generation probabilities were higher for clonotypes shared across all four sorted-subset donors than for unshared ones. Naive subsets typically showed greater estimated richness than memory subsets. Naive CD4 clonotype sharing across a few donors was 5% to 6%. What limited the represented genetic and exposure-history diversity was the small number of donors.

Naive CD8 cells, CD45RO-negative and positively selected for CCR7, excluded terminally differentiated effector memory CD45RA+ cells. The CDR3 has 14 residues. CDR1 is SEHNR, CDR2 FQNEAQ, per germline (reference sequence). Trimming stripped 4 bases from V and 4 bases from J, with 11 bases between. Libraries were prepared by immunoSEQ multiplex PCR; TCRdb keeps only in-frame clonotypes and omits some of them. The data hold around 2,000,000 clones, with around 93% observed a single time. As regards this clone: The antigen remains undetermined.

The J gene is TRBJ1-3, the V gene TRBV7-9; D remains ambiguous. The clonotype originates from a young man in good health. Some clones in this sample may be carry-over from other donors' samples. The source material was naive CD8+ T cells from PBMCs. CDR3 bases: TGTGCCAGCAGCTACGCCGTGGCCGGAAACACCATATATTTT. This translates into CASSYAVAGNTIYF. Using reference TRBV7-9 and TRBJ1-3 for the parts outside the CDR3, the full variable domain is DTGVSQNPRHKITKRGQNVTFRCDPISEHNRLYWYRQTLGQGPEFLTYFQNEAQLEKSRLLSDRFSAERPKGSFSTLEIQRTEQGDSAMYLCASSYAVAGNTIYFGEGSWLTVV.